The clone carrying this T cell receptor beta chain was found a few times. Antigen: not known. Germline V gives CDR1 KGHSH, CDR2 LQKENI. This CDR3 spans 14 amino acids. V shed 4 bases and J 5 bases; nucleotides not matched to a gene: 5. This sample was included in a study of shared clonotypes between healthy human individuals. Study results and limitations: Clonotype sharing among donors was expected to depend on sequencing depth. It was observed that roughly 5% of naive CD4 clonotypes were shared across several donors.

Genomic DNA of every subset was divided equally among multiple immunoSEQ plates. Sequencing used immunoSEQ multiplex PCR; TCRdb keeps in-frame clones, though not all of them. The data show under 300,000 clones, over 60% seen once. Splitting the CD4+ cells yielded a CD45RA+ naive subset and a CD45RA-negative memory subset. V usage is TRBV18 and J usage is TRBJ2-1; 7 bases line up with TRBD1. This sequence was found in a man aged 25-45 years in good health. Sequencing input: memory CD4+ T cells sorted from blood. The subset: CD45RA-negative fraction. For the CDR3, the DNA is TGTGCCAGCTCACTATCCGGGACAGACAATGAGCAGTTCTTC. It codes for CASSLSGTDNEQFF.